These 19 T cell receptor beta chains were all obtained from the same sample, sequenced in a study of pediatric ulcerative colitis. Generated by immunoSEQ multiplex PCR, the TCRdb table keeps only in-frame clones and is missing some. The sample lists 55,000 to 65,000 clones; more than 60% were seen once. The specimen sequenced was blood. The receptors were sampled from a boy aged 5-17 years with moderate ulcerative colitis.

The chain joins TRBV11-3 to TRBJ1-2; 9 bases are shared with TRBD1. V was clipped by 4 bases and J by 5 bases; unmatched bases: 5. The length of the CDR3 is 14 residues. CDR1 SGHNT and CDR2 YENEEA come from the germline V gene. The CDR3 nucleotides read TGTGCCAGCAGCTACCGGGACAGGGAGTATGGCTACACCTTC. It encodes CASSYRDREYGYTF.

This chain links TRBV27 with TRBJ1-1; no firm D call. V was shortened by 1 base and J by 4 bases, with 10 bases between the two germline ends. The CDR3 length is 14 residues. Germline CDR1 and CDR2: MNHEY and SMNVEV (reference sequence). This CDR3 reads CASSLFRGGTEAFF. The CDR3 nucleotides are TGTGCCAGCAGTTTATTTCGGGGAGGCACTGAAGCTTTCTTT.

The chain links TRBV4-1 to TRBJ2-7; a weak D match, TRBD1 (6 bases). Germline V gene data show CDR1 as MGHRA and CDR2 as YSYEKL. The CDR3 consists of 14 residues. The ends were cut back, 1 base at V and 7 bases at J, with 14 bases in the middle. As DNA, the CDR3 is TGCGCCAGCAGCCAAGTACAGGGTTGGAGTGAGCAGTACTTC. Its translation: CASSQVQGWSEQYF.

The V and J genes are TRBV30 and TRBJ1-1; 7 bases agree with TRBD1. V gave up 4 bases and J gave up 4 bases; unmatched junction bases: 0. The germline CDR1 and CDR2 sequences are GTSNPN and SVGIG (reference sequence). The CDR3 length is 11 residues. In nucleotides, the CDR3 is TGTGCCTGGAACAGGGGCACTGAAGCTTTCTTT. Residues: CAWNRGTEAFF. The variable domain in full, completed from reference TRBV30 and TRBJ1-1, reads SQTIHQWPATLVQPVGSPLSLECTVEGTSNPNLYWYRQAAGRGLQLLFYSVGIGQISSEVPQNLSASRPQDRQFILSSKKLLLSDSGFYLCAWNRGTEAFFGQGTRLTVV.

The chain uses TRBV5-4 and TRBJ1-1; possibly TRBD1 for D (5 bases). Germline V gene data show CDR1 as SGHNT and CDR2 as YYREEE (reference sequence). The CDR3 has 12 residues. Trimming left V 7 bases short and J 5 bases short, with 12 bases between. In DNA, the CDR3 is TGTGCCAGCCACACCGAGGGGACTGAAGCTTTCTTT. This translates into CASHTEGTEAFF.

This chain connects TRBV7-2 to TRBJ2-1; possible D gene TRBD2, 6 bases. The CDR3 extends over 16 amino acids. Trimming stripped 7 bases from V and 8 bases from J, with 24 bases between. CDR1 and CDR2 (germline): SGHTA, FQGNSA. CDR3 nucleotides: TGTGCCAGCAACATCCGGACCGGGACTCCCGGCGATGAGCAGTTCTTC. Amino acids: CASNIRTGTPGDEQFF.

The V call is TRBV2, the J call TRBJ1-2, with a tentative D call TRBD1 (6 bases). Germline-derived CDR1 and CDR2 are SNHLY and FYNNEI. This CDR3 has 14 residues. Trimming stripped 3 bases from V and 4 bases from J, with 12 bases between. The CDR3 region has the DNA TGTGCCAGCAGTGATCCGTACAGGGTCTATGGCTACACCTTC. Translated, it gives CASSDPYRVYGYTF.

V and J are TRBV5-6 and TRBJ2-7; D remains ambiguous. Germline loops: CDR1 SGHDT, CDR2 YYEEEE. CDR3 length equals 14 residues. The V and J ends lost 4 bases and 0 bases respectively, with 11 bases between them. CDR3 loop: CASSHLTVSYEQYF. The CDR3 coding sequence is TGTGCCAGCAGCCACTTAACAGTCTCCTACGAGCAGTACTTC.

The rearrangement uses TRBV13 and TRBJ2-7; D remains unclear. V lost 3 bases and J 0 bases, leaving 6 bases between the germline ends. This CDR3 is built from 13 residues. From germline, CDR1 is PRHDT and CDR2 FYEKMQ (reference sequence). Written as DNA, the CDR3 is TGTGCCAGCAGCTTCTCAGACTCCTACGAGCAGTACTTC. Its translation is CASSFSDSYEQYF. Full variable domain (rest looked up from reference TRBV13 and TRBJ2-7): AAGVIQSPRHLIKEKRETATLKCYPIPRHDTVYWYQQGPGQDPQFLISFYEKMQSDKGSIPDRFSAQQFSDYHSELNMSSLELGDSALYFCASSFSDSYEQYFGPGTRLTVT.

J is TRBJ2-7 and V is TRBV27, with 8 positions matching TRBD2. V lost 2 bases to trimming and J lost 2 bases; unmatched junction nucleotides: 11. Germline lookup yields CDR1 MNHEY and CDR2 SMNVEV (reference sequence). This CDR3 has 17 amino acids. This CDR3 is CASSLAGGPSTPYEQYF. The CDR3 nucleotides are TGTGCCAGCAGTTTAGCGGGAGGCCCCTCGACCCCCTACGAGCAGTACTTC.

This rearrangement joins TRBV20-1 to TRBJ1-2; 7 bases line up with TRBD1. Germline loops: CDR1 DFQATT, CDR2 SNEGSKA (reference sequence). This CDR3 has 11 residues. The V segment lost 5 bases and the J segment 8 bases; nucleotides outside the gene matches: 5. The CDR3 sequence is CSAVTGVGYTF. For the CDR3, the DNA is TGCAGTGCTGTCACAGGGGTCGGCTACACCTTC.

This chain uses TRBV9 with TRBJ1-2; D is uncertain. The CDR3 spans 16 residues. V lost 1 base to trimming and J lost 4 bases, with 17 bases between them. CDR1 is SGDLS, CDR2 YYNGEE, per germline. CDR3 sequence (DNA): TGTGCCAGCAGCGTATCCCCCACGTCGTCTGCCTATGGCTACACCTTC. The encoded protein is CASSVSPTSSAYGYTF.

The chain couples TRBV18 to TRBJ2-7, with 7 nucleotides matching TRBD1. The germline CDR1 and CDR2 sequences are KGHSH and LQKENI. With 3 bases clipped from V and 0 bases from J, the junction kept 2 bases outside the gene matches. This CDR3 has 14 amino acids. The CDR3 DNA reads as TGTGCCAGCTCACCCGACAGGGCCTCCTACGAGCAGTACTTC. This sequence encodes CASSPDRASYEQYF.

V is TRBV5-1 and J is TRBJ2-1, with 12 bases lining up with TRBD2. Germline-derived CDR1 and CDR2 are SGHRS and YFSETQ. Trimming at V came to 0 bases and at J to 4 bases, leaving 2 bases not matched to a gene. The CDR3 contains 16 residues. CDR3 in DNA: TGCGCCAGCAGCTTGGGGGGACTAGCGGGTTACAATGAGCAGTTCTTC. This translates into CASSLGGLAGYNEQFF.

The rearrangement uses TRBV6-5 and TRBJ1-5, with 8 bases identical to TRBD1. The CDR3 runs to 14 residues. V gave up 5 bases and J gave up 9 bases; unmatched junction bases: 9. Germline loops: CDR1 MNHEY, CDR2 SVGAGI. CDR3 sequence (DNA): TGTGCCAGCAGTAACCCCGGACAGGGATCGCCCCAGCATTTT. Amino acid sequence: CASSNPGQGSPQHF.

The rearrangement joins TRBV6-6 to TRBJ2-5, with D possibly being TRBD1 (6 bases). The V gene's germline CDR1 is MNHNY and CDR2 SVGAGI (reference sequence). CDR3 length: 13 residues. V was shortened by 6 bases and J by 4 bases, with 12 bases between the two germline ends. The CDR3 reads CASRQGRPETQYF. DNA of the CDR3: TGTGCCAGCAGACAGGGCCGGCCAGAGACCCAGTACTTC.

This chain connects TRBV7-2 to TRBJ2-7, with TRBD2 identical over 10 bases. The length of the CDR3 is 14 residues. Germline CDR1 is SGHTA and CDR2 is FQGNSA. Germline trimming cut 4 bases from V and 4 bases from J; bases unmatched to any gene: 4. CDR3 in DNA: TGTGCCAGCAGCTCTAGGACTAGCGGTTACGAGCAGTACTTC. It codes for CASSSRTSGYEQYF.

The chain links TRBV7-2 to TRBJ1-1; D is ambiguous. The CDR3 loop spans 15 amino acids. V was pared by 0 bases and J by 0 bases, with 8 bases between. Germline loops: CDR1 SGHTA, CDR2 FQGNSA. The CDR3 region has the DNA TGTGCCAGCAGCTTAGCGTCCTTAGTGAACACTGAAGCTTTCTTT. As protein: CASSLASLVNTEAFF.

The chain's CDR3 is CASRGTANTEAFF. The CDR3 coding sequence is TGTGCCAGCAGAGGGACCGCGAACACTGAAGCTTTCTTT. This chain uses TRBV2 with TRBJ1-1, with D perhaps TRBD1 (5 bases). The CDR3 length is 13 residues. Trimming removed 6 bases from V and 1 base from J, with 9 bases in between. Per germline, CDR1 SNHLY and CDR2 FYNNEI.